These 25 T cell receptor beta chains came from one sample sequenced in a study of control samples from healthy donors and cancer patients. TCRdb's copy holds only in-frame clones and misses some; the assay was immunoSEQ multiplex PCR. The sample yields around 170,000 clones, about 90% seen once. The specimen sequenced was blood. The receptors originated from a woman aged 25 to 39 in good health.

The J gene is TRBJ2-1, the V gene TRBV29-1, with D perhaps given as TRBD1 or TRBD2 (5 bases each). Germline CDR1 and CDR2: SQVTM and ANQGSEA. V gave up 3 bases and J gave up 8 bases, with 17 bases separating them. The CDR3 extends over 14 amino acids. CDR3 nucleotides: TGCAGCGTTGAGGATTTTAAGGGACGGGATGAGCAGTTCTTC. Translation gives CSVEDFKGRDEQFF.

The CDR3 sequence: CATRDRRSPLHF. CDR3 sequence (DNA): TGTGCCACTCGGGACAGGAGGTCACCCCTCCACTTT. This chain uses TRBV19 with TRBJ1-6; TRBD1 agrees at 8 bases. This CDR3 has 12 residues. Per the germline V gene, CDR1 is LNHDA and CDR2 is SQIVND (reference sequence). V gave up 10 bases and J gave up 10 bases; unmatched junction bases: 6.

This clone occurred once. The chain combines TRBV30 with TRBJ1-5; no firm D call. CDR1 is GTSNPN, CDR2 SVGIG, per germline (reference sequence). Deletions cut 4 bases from V and 1 base from J, with 14 bases between. CDR3 length: 15 residues. CDR3 coding DNA: TGTGCCTGGAAGGGAGCCCAAATGAGCAATCAGCCCCAGCATTTT. It is translated as CAWKGAQMSNQPQHF.

The chain links TRBV2 to TRBJ2-3; the D gene is possibly TRBD1 (6 bases). Germline-derived CDR1 and CDR2 are SNHLY and FYNNEI. The CDR3 has 15 amino acids. V lost 2 bases and J lost 4, with 13 bases in between. CDR3 sequence: CASSEKVGAPDTQYF. The CDR3 DNA reads as TGTGCCAGCAGTGAAAAGGTGGGGGCCCCAGATACGCAGTATTTT.

A few counts support this clone. The V and J genes are TRBV14 and TRBJ2-2; no clear D gene. Trimming cost V 1 base and J 4 bases, with 10 bases left between them. The germline V gene has CDR1 SGHDN and CDR2 FVKESK. The CDR3 contains 15 residues. CDR3 nucleotide sequence: TGTGCCAGCAGCCAAGCGAGCCGGAGCACCGGGGAGCTGTTTTTT. It encodes CASSQASRSTGELFF.

The chain joins TRBV11-2 to TRBJ1-2; 8 nucleotides match TRBD1. The CDR3 is 14 residues long. Germline CDR1 is SGHAT and CDR2 is FQNNGV. The ends lost 1 base at V and 8 bases at J; junction bases unmatched: 6. Here the CDR3 reads CASSLVSRGRGYTF. The CDR3 coding sequence is TGTGCCAGCAGCTTAGTTAGCAGGGGGCGCGGCTACACCTTC.

The chain recombines TRBV7-2 with TRBJ1-2, with D unresolved. The CDR3 has 15 residues. V lost 0 bases and J lost 4, with 12 bases in between. CDR1 and CDR2 from the germline V gene are SGHTA and FQGNSA. CDR3 coding DNA: TGTGCCAGCAGCTTAGCGGTGAAACTATCCTATGGCTACACCTTC. It translates to CASSLAVKLSYGYTF.

The V gene is TRBV7-9, the J gene TRBJ2-2; D remains unclear. The germline V gene encodes CDR1 SEHNR and CDR2 FQNEAQ (reference sequence). The CDR3 spans 14 residues. Trimming stripped 3 bases from V and 4 bases from J, with 9 bases between. The chain's CDR3 is CASSFWGSTGELFF. DNA of the CDR3: TGTGCCAGCAGCTTTTGGGGTTCCACCGGGGAGCTGTTTTTT. Complete variable domain (other parts from reference TRBV7-9 and TRBJ2-2): DTGVSQNPRHKITKRGQNVTFRCDPISEHNRLYWYRQTLGQGPEFLTYFQNEAQLEKSRLLSDRFSAERPKGSFSTLEIQRTEQGDSAMYLCASSFWGSTGELFFGEGSRLTVL.

There are a few counts of this clone. The chain recombines TRBV5-6 with TRBJ2-1, with a possible D match to TRBD1 (6 bases). Germline lookup yields CDR1 SGHDT and CDR2 YYEEEE. The ends were cut back, 3 bases at V and 1 base at J, with 14 bases in the middle. The CDR3 is 16 amino acids. The CDR3 nucleotides read TGTGCCAGCAGCTCATCTTTTCAGGGGTCCTACAATGAGCAGTTCTTC. Residues: CASSSSFQGSYNEQFF.

This chain connects TRBV5-1 to TRBJ2-2; TRBD1 might be the D (5 bases). Germline CDR1 SGHRS, CDR2 YFSETQ. With 4 bases removed from V and 2 bases from J, the gap between germline ends came to 18 bases. This CDR3 spans 17 amino acids. CDR3 loop: CASSPAVTATNTGELFF. The DNA of the CDR3 is TGCGCCAGCAGCCCGGCGGTGACAGCCACAAACACCGGGGAGCTGTTTTTT.

CDR3: CASSLIEDEKLFF. The CDR3 DNA is TGTGCCAGCAGCTTGATTGAGGACGAAAAACTGTTTTTT. The chain is built from TRBV5-6 and TRBJ1-4, with unresolved D. CDR1 SGHDT and CDR2 YYEEEE come from the germline V gene. The germline V and J ends were trimmed by 1 base and 8 bases, with 9 bases remaining between them. CDR3 length equals 13 residues.

This clone has a single count. V usage is TRBV5-6 and J usage is TRBJ2-1, with TRBD1 matching 7 bases. The germline V gene has CDR1 SGHDT and CDR2 YYEEEE. Trimming took 3 bases from V and 3 from J; bases not matched to a gene: 3. This CDR3 spans 14 amino acids. CDR3 residues: CASSYGTVYNEQFF. The CDR3 DNA is TGTGCCAGCAGCTACGGGACAGTCTACAATGAGCAGTTCTTC.

The chain has TRBV5-1 and TRBJ2-3, with a possible D match to TRBD1 (5 bases). This CDR3 is 16 amino acids long. CDR1 is SGHRS, CDR2 YFSETQ, per germline. Deletions cut 0 bases from V and 0 bases from J, with 11 bases between. CDR3 sequence reads: CASSLVGAGSTDTQYF. DNA for the CDR3: TGCGCCAGCAGCTTGGTTGGGGCAGGGAGCACAGATACGCAGTATTTT.

The rearrangement links TRBV28 to TRBJ2-7; tentatively, D is TRBD2 (7 bases). The V end was cut by 8 bases, the J end by 5 bases, with 16 bases between. CDR3 length equals 13 residues. CDR1 is MDHEN and CDR2 is SYDVKM in the germline V gene. Here the CDR3 DNA reads TGTGCCAGCGCGAACGGGGGGCGAAACGAGCAGTACTTC. Its protein is CASANGGRNEQYF.

The chain couples TRBV20-1 to TRBJ1-5; possibly TRBD1 for D (5 bases). Germline V gene lookup returns CDR1 DFQATT and CDR2 SNEGSKA (reference sequence). The CDR3 consists of 13 residues. Trimming removed 3 bases at V and 6 bases at J, with 12 bases between. CDR3 sequence: CSASGGVAQPQHF. The CDR3, as DNA: TGCAGTGCTAGTGGGGGAGTCGCTCAGCCCCAGCATTTT.

V gene TRBV7-2 combines with J gene TRBJ2-7, with 8 bases fitting TRBD2. With V trimmed by 8 bases and J by 5 bases, 11 bases remained unmatched. The CDR3 consists of 14 residues. CDR1 SGHTA and CDR2 FQGNSA come from the germline V gene. In nucleotides, the CDR3 is TGTGCCAGCCGCAGGAGCGGGAGTTATAACGAGCAGTACTTC. Residues: CASRRSGSYNEQYF.

This clone has a handful of counts. V and J are TRBV5-1 and TRBJ2-7, with TRBD1 matching 7 bases. The CDR3 spans 14 residues. With V trimmed by 1 base and J by 5 bases, 6 bases remained unmatched. CDR1 is SGHRS, CDR2 YFSETQ, per germline. The chain's CDR3 is CASSLFDREDEQYF. The CDR3 region has the DNA TGCGCCAGCAGCTTGTTTGACAGGGAAGACGAGCAGTACTTC.

The chain uses TRBV6-5 and TRBJ1-6, with D tentatively TRBD1 (6 bases). From germline, CDR1 is MNHEY and CDR2 SVGAGI. Trimming took 6 bases from V and 9 from J, leaving 18 bases between them. CDR3 length: 15 amino acids. This chain's CDR3 is CASSREHQGTSPLHF. The CDR3 DNA reads TGTGCCAGCAGCCGAGAGCACCAGGGGACTTCACCCCTCCACTTT.

This clone has just one count. V is TRBV2 and J is TRBJ1-1, with no clear D. Germline lookup yields CDR1 SNHLY and CDR2 FYNNEI. V gave up 4 bases and J gave up 10 bases, with 19 bases separating them. The CDR3 is 14 amino acids. CDR3 nucleotide sequence: TGTGCCAGCAGTGTCGGCCCGACCCCTGACGGAGCTTTCTTT. Translated, it gives CASSVGPTPDGAFF.

This clone was observed a single time. The chain has TRBV6-5 and TRBJ2-5; 7 nucleotides agree with TRBD2. This CDR3 contains 14 residues. The germline V gene has CDR1 MNHEY and CDR2 SVGAGI. V dropped 4 bases and J dropped 5; count of bases not matched to a gene: 7. The CDR3, as DNA: TGTGCCAGCAGTTGGACTAGTAGAATGGAGACCCAGTACTTC. This sequence encodes CASSWTSRMETQYF.

The chain recombines TRBV24-1 with TRBJ2-3; D may correspond to TRBD1 or TRBD2 (5 bases each). This CDR3 spans 12 amino acids. V lost 10 bases to trimming and J lost 2 bases, with 9 bases between them. Germline CDR1 is KGHDR and CDR2 is SFDVKD. The CDR3 region is CATSGATDTQYF. In nucleotides, the CDR3 is TGTGCCACTTCCGGGGCCACAGATACGCAGTATTTT.

In nucleotides, the CDR3 is TGTGCCAGCAGTGAATACGTCTGGACCTCCGCTGGAAACACCATATATTTT. This gives the protein CASSEYVWTSAGNTIYF. The chain joins TRBV6-1 to TRBJ1-3; D uncertain. V was shortened by 2 bases and J by 2 bases, with 16 bases between the two germline ends. The germline CDR1 and CDR2 sequences are MNHNS and SASEGT. The CDR3 length is 17 residues.

The chain uses TRBV5-1 and TRBJ2-3; TRBD2 aligns across 9 bases. The CDR3 has 15 amino acids. V lost 4 bases and J lost 2; bases outside the gene matches: 5. The germline V gene encodes CDR1 SGHRS and CDR2 YFSETQ. The CDR3 coding sequence is TGCGCCAGCAGCCCGACTAGCGGATTCACAGATACGCAGTATTTT. Its protein is CASSPTSGFTDTQYF. The full variable domain, completed using reference TRBV5-1 and TRBJ2-3, is KAGVTQTPRYLIKTRGQQVTLSCSPISGHRSVSWYQQTPGQGLQFLFEYFSETQRNKGNFPGRFSGRQFSNSRSEMNVSTLELGDSALYLCASSPTSGFTDTQYFGPGTRLTVL.

The J gene is TRBJ1-5, the V gene TRBV27; D not certain. Germline loops: CDR1 MNHEY, CDR2 SMNVEV (reference sequence). CDR3 size: 14 residues. V dropped 6 bases and J dropped 4 bases, with 13 bases sitting between them. CDR3 in amino acids: CASSLIGRNQPQHF. The DNA of the CDR3 is TGTGCCAGCAGCCTTATAGGACGGAATCAGCCCCAGCATTTT.

The V and J genes are TRBV4-1 and TRBJ2-1, with D hard to call. Trimming cost V 1 base and J 9 bases, with 10 bases left between them. CDR3 length: 13 residues. The germline gives CDR1 MGHRA, CDR2 YSYEKL. The CDR3, as DNA: TGCGCCAGCAGCCAAGGGCGGTCTCCTGAGCAGTTCTTC. Its translation is CASSQGRSPEQFF.